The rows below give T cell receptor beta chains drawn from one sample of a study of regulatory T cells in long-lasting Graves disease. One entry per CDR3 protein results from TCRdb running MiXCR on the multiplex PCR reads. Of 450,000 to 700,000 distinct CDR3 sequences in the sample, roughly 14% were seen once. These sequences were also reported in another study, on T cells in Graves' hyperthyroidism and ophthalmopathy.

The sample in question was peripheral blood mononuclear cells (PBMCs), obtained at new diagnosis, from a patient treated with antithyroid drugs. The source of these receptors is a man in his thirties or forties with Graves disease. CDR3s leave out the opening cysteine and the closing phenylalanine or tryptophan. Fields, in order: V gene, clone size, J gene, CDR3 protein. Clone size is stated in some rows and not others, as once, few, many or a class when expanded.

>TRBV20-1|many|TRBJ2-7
SASGNEQY
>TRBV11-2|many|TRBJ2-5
ASTPAYQETQY
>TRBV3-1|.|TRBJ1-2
TSGQTGDGYT
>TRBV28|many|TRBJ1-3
ASRPLMGQSSGNTIY
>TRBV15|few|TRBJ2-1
ATSRQTGGLYNEQF
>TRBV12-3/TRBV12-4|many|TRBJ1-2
ASSLYGYT
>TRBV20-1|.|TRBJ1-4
SASGQGAGANEKLF
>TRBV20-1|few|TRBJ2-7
SAWVTSGPEQY
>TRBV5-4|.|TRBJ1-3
ASSLEVRTGLTGNTIY
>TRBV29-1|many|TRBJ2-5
SAPRGETQY
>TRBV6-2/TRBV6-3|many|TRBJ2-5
ASSEETGWETQY
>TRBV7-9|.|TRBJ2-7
ASSLGQGKFYEQY
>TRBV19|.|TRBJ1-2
ASSIADRGIYGYT
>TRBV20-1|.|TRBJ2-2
SARSGGDTGELF